This T cell receptor beta chain was identified during a study of T cell changes during pregnancy in multiple sclerosis. The data were produced by immunoSEQ multiplex PCR, yet TCRdb's version contains in-frame clones alone and is incomplete. The table shows 60,000 or so clones, with less than 95% occurring only once. The count of this clone is one. The CDR3 has 15 amino acids. Trimming cost V 6 bases and J 2 bases; bases outside gene matches: 8. CDR1 is MNHNS, CDR2 SASEGT, per germline. The source of this sequence is a female donor in good health, enrolled as a control in a pregnancy study. The chain recombines TRBV6-1 with TRBJ2-5; 8 nucleotides align to TRBD1. Sequencing was performed on CD4+ T cells from peripheral blood mononuclear cells, taken after pregnancy. The CDR3 DNA sequence: TGTGCCAGCAGAACTACAGGGGGTATACAAGAGACCCAGTACTTC. It translates to CASRTTGGIQETQYF.